These 8 T cell receptor beta chains originate from one sample sequenced in a study of T-cell memory formation after mild COVID-19 (dated by TCRdb to about 2021). The library was produced with 5' RACE. These reads were obtained on an Illumina NovaSeq 6000. TCRdb took the public reads, trimmed them with fastp at Q25, ran MiXCR for clone calling and kept in-frame beta chains. When rows share a CDR3 protein, they turn into one entry using the most common DNA and genes. Here the sample has about 470,000 distinct CDR3 sequences; 15% to 20% occur a single time. Approximately 13% of the sample goes to the ten largest clones. Material: PBMCs or a T cell subset sorted from them (not recorded which). The receptors stem from an adult woman who had mild COVID-19 (a few samples of this study predate the infection). The sample titles of this study are shuffled in the database, so cell type and time point are left out; the donor was told from shared clones.

The chain recombines TRBV29-1 with TRBJ2-7; D is unresolved. Germline CDR1 is SQVTM and CDR2 is ANQGSEA. CDR3 size: 14 residues. V was pared by 4 bases and J by 3 bases, with 16 bases between. The CDR3 DNA sequence: TGCAGCGTTGCTCATCCGACCAAGGGCTACGAGCAGTACTTC. Its protein is CSVAHPTKGYEQYF.

This chain connects TRBV6-2 or TRBV6-3 to TRBJ1-5, with 10 bases fitting TRBD1. Germline V lookup: CDR1 MNHEY, CDR2 SVGEGT. The CDR3 loop spans 13 amino acids. The ends lost 6 bases at V and 6 bases at J; junction bases unmatched: 2. The CDR3 region has the DNA TGTGCCAGCAGGACAGGGGGCAGTCAGCCCCAGCATTTT. Protein: CASRTGGSQPQHF.

For the CDR3, the DNA is TGTGCCTGGGGGGGACTAGTTTACAATGAGCAGTTCTTC. Amino acids: CAWGGLVYNEQFF. This rearrangement joins TRBV30 to TRBJ2-1, with 8 bases fitting TRBD2. Trimming removed 5 bases from V and 4 bases from J; junction bases left unmatched: 4. Germline-derived CDR1 and CDR2 are GTSNPN and SVGIG (reference sequence). This CDR3 has 13 residues. The full variable domain, rest sourced from reference TRBV30 and TRBJ2-1, is SQTIHQWPATLVQPVGSPLSLECTVEGTSNPNLYWYRQAAGRGLQLLFYSVGIGQISSEVPQNLSASRPQDRQFILSSKKLLLSDSGFYLCAWGGLVYNEQFFGPGTRLTVL.

This clonotype was detected many times. The rearrangement links TRBV27 to TRBJ2-3; possibly TRBD2 for D (6 bases). V lost 5 bases and J 5 bases, leaving 11 bases between the germline ends. Germline V gene data show CDR1 as MNHEY and CDR2 as SMNVEV (reference sequence). This CDR3 has 13 amino acids. CDR3 amino acids: CASSLAGGDTQYF. In nucleotides, the CDR3 is TGTGCCAGCAGTCTCGCCGGGGGAGATACGCAGTATTTT.

The rearrangement links TRBV3-1 to TRBJ2-1; 9 positions match TRBD2. The germline gives CDR1 LGHDT, CDR2 YNNKEL (reference sequence). The CDR3 runs 15 residues. The V and J ends lost 6 bases and 10 bases, in that order; junction bases with no gene match: 13. CDR3 bases: TGTGCCAGCAGTCGCCCCCAGCGGGGGGTCGGGGAGCAGTTCTTC. Amino acid sequence: CASSRPQRGVGEQFF.

The rearrangement links TRBV6-5 to TRBJ1-6; D is possibly TRBD1 (6 bases). The germline CDR1 and CDR2 sequences are MNHEY and SVGAGI. The CDR3 contains 18 residues. Deletions cut 5 bases from V and 3 bases from J, with 20 bases between. Written as DNA, the CDR3 is TGTGCCAGCAGTCGACCTCCCACCGGGACAAACTATAATTCACCCCTCCACTTT. Protein: CASSRPPTGTNYNSPLHF.

The gene calls are TRBV14 and TRBJ2-7; a weak D match, TRBD1 (6 bases). This CDR3 has 12 amino acids. Looked up from germline, CDR1 is SGHDN and CDR2 is FVKESK. Trimming removed 0 bases from V and 12 bases from J, with 12 bases in between. CDR3 nucleotides: TGTGCCAGCAGCCAAGAGGACAGTCACCTGTACTTC. Translation gives CASSQEDSHLYF.

The V and J genes are TRBV15 and TRBJ1-5; weak D call: TRBD1 (5 bases). The CDR3 has 16 amino acids. Germline CDR1 is LNHNV and CDR2 is YYDKDF (reference sequence). V was shortened by 0 bases and J by 0 bases, with 9 bases between the two germline ends. The DNA for the CDR3 is TGTGCCACCAGCAGAGATCGCAGGGATAGCAATCAGCCCCAGCATTTT. Encoded protein: CATSRDRRDSNQPQHF. Complete variable domain (other parts from reference TRBV15 and TRBJ1-5): DAMVIQNPRYQVTQFGKPVTLSCSQTLNHNVMYWYQQKSSQAPKLLFHYYDKDFNNEADTPDNFQSRRPNTSFCFLDIRSPGLGDTAMYLCATSRDRRDSNQPQHFGDGTRLSIL.